The T cell receptor (beta chain) under discussion was sequenced for a study of shared clonotypes between healthy human individuals. The study's findings and limits: Relative to clonotypes present in all four donors, those not shared had lower generation probabilities.

About 30,000 T cell genomes, or roughly 200 ng DNA, went into the sorted-subset replicate PCRs. Per the study methods: With immunoSEQ giving junction-only sequences and no quality scores, filtering differed. Produced via immunoSEQ multiplex PCR; TCRdb's table is partial and in-frame only. Clone size and the V and J calls come from that table; the DNA yielded D and trimming. The sample has 98,000 or so clones; around 68% are singletons. The table lists this clone with a count of one. Its antigen is not identified. V was clipped by 0 bases and J by 4 bases, with 17 bases between them. Germline CDR1 is SGHVS and CDR2 is FQNEAQ. The CDR3 has 17 amino acids.

The sequence came from a woman in her twenties or thirties in good health. The material sequenced was memory CD8+ T cells sorted from blood. Subset reported: CD45RO+ cells pooled with CCR7-negative TemRA cells. The chain joins TRBV7-8 to TRBJ2-3; no reliable D call. Here the CDR3 reads CASSLAQGTLSADTQYF. In DNA, the CDR3 is TGTGCCAGCAGCTTAGCGCAAGGTACCTTGAGCGCAGATACGCAGTATTTT.